These 10 T cell receptor beta chains were all obtained from the same sample, sequenced in a study of pediatric ulcerative colitis. The method was immunoSEQ multiplex PCR; TCRdb's version includes in-frame clones alone and lacks a portion of them. Here the sample spans more than 45,000 clones, around 86% being singletons. Sequenced: blood. These TCRs come from a boy between 5 and 17 years old who was a control in a study of pediatric ulcerative colitis.

The CDR3 spells CASSRLERRGENEQFF. The CDR3 coding sequence is TGTGCCAGCAGCCGACTAGAAAGAAGGGGAGAAAATGAGCAGTTCTTC. This chain connects TRBV5-4 to TRBJ2-1; TRBD2 is a possible D gene (6 bases). Germline-derived CDR1 and CDR2 are SGHNT and YYREEE (reference sequence). V was trimmed by 4 bases and J by 7 bases, leaving 21 bases between them. The CDR3 runs 16 residues.

The CDR3, as DNA: TGTGCCAGCAGTTTGCCAGTCCGGAGCGGCTACACCTTC. This codes for CASSLPVRSGYTF. The chain employs TRBV28 and TRBJ1-2; D is undetermined. This CDR3 spans 13 amino acids. V was cut by 3 bases and J by 8 bases, with 13 bases left in between. Germline V lookup: CDR1 MDHEN, CDR2 SYDVKM.

The CDR3, as DNA: TGTGCCAGCAGTTCAACCGGGACTAGCTCCTACAATGAGCAGTTCTTC. Translation: CASSSTGTSSYNEQFF. The V call is TRBV28, the J call TRBJ2-1; 8 bases map to TRBD2. The V segment lost 4 bases and the J segment 0 bases; nucleotides outside the gene matches: 5. The CDR3 runs to 16 residues. CDR1 and CDR2 (germline): MDHEN, SYDVKM.

The chain couples TRBV5-1 to TRBJ1-1; 7 bases fit TRBD1. The germline CDR1 and CDR2 sequences are SGHRS and YFSETQ. The J segment lost 6 bases and the V segment lost 0 bases, leaving 8 bases of the junction unmatched. The length of the CDR3 is 15 residues. CDR3 region: CASSLGDSSGAEAFF. CDR3 nucleotides: TGCGCCAGCAGCTTGGGGGACAGCTCTGGGGCTGAAGCTTTCTTT.

The chain combines TRBV7-2 with TRBJ1-2, with TRBD1 matching 11 bases. The trim removed 2 bases at V and 4 bases at J, leaving 9 bases unmatched. The CDR3 has 17 amino acids. CDR1 is SGHTA and CDR2 is FQGNSA in the germline V gene. CDR3 DNA: TGTGCCAGCAGCTTAATTTTCCGGACAGGGGGCCCCTATGGCTACACCTTC. Amino acid sequence: CASSLIFRTGGPYGYTF. Drawing the rest from reference TRBV7-2 and TRBJ1-2, the complete variable domain is GAGVSQSPSNKVTEKGKDVELRCDPISGHTALYWYRQSLGQGLEFLIYFQGNSAPDKSGLPSDRFSAERTGGSVSTLTIQRTQQEDSAVYLCASSLIFRTGGPYGYTFGSGTRLTVV.

The chain links TRBV7-6 to TRBJ1-6, with TRBD1 as a possible D gene (5 bases). Germline CDR1 is SGHVS and CDR2 is FNYEAQ. This CDR3 spans 17 amino acids. Trimming cost V 0 bases and J 0 bases, with 9 bases left between them. CDR3 in DNA: TGTGCCAGCAGCTTAGCGGTCCAGGGCTCCTATAATTCACCCCTCCACTTT. It codes for CASSLAVQGSYNSPLHF. Full variable domain (remainder filled in from reference TRBV7-6 and TRBJ1-6): GAGVSQSPRYKVTKRGQDVALRCDPISGHVSLYWYRQALGQGPEFLTYFNYEAQQDKSGLPNDRFSAERPEGSISTLTIQRTEQRDSAMYRCASSLAVQGSYNSPLHFGNGTRLTVT.

In this sample, this clone turned up a few times. V is TRBV30 and J is TRBJ1-6, with D unresolved. The ends were cut back, 1 base at V and 8 bases at J, with 9 bases in the middle. The CDR3 extends over 13 amino acids. Germline CDR1 reads GTSNPN; CDR2 reads SVGIG (reference sequence). In DNA, the CDR3 is TGTGCCTGGAGTGAATCGGGAGATTCACCCCTCCACTTT. Translated, it gives CAWSESGDSPLHF.

There are a few counts of this clone. The rearrangement uses TRBV5-1 and TRBJ1-3; D remains unclear. This CDR3 has 14 amino acids. CDR1 and CDR2 (germline): SGHRS, YFSETQ. Trimming pared 6 bases from V and 0 bases from J, leaving 10 bases between. The CDR3 sequence is CASKSANSGNTIYF. CDR3 nucleotide sequence: TGCGCCAGCAAATCGGCCAACTCTGGAAACACCATATATTTT.

The rearrangement joins TRBV27 to TRBJ2-7; 11 bases match TRBD2. CDR1 is MNHEY, CDR2 SMNVEV, per germline (reference sequence). The CDR3 is made up of 16 amino acids. V trimming: 1 base; J trimming: 7 bases; junction bases outside the gene matches: 9. The CDR3 protein is CASSLYPSGGFLEQYF. CDR3 coding DNA: TGTGCCAGCAGTTTATATCCTAGCGGGGGGTTCTTGGAGCAGTACTTC.

The genes are TRBV20-1 and TRBJ2-7; a weak D match, TRBD1 (5 bases). The CDR3 has 10 residues. Germline CDR1 is DFQATT and CDR2 is SNEGSKA (reference sequence). CDR3 nucleotide sequence: TGCAGCGGCAGGGAAAACGAGCAGTACTTC. It is translated as CSGRENEQYF.